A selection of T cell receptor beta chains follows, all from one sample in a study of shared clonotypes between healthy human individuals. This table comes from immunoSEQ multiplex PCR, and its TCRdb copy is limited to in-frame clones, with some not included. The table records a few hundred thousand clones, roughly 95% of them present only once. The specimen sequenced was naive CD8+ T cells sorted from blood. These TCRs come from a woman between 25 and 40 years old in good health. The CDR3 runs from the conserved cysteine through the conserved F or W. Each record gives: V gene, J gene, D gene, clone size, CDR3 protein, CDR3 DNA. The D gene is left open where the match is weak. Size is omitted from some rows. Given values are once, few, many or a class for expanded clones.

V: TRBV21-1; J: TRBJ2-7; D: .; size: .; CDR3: CASSKVQRENSYEQYF; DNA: TGTGCCAGCAGCAAAGTCCAGCGGGAAAACTCCTACGAGCAGTACTTC
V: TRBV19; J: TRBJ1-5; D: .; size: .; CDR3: CASSIWASSNQPQHF; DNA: TGTGCCAGTAGTATCTGGGCCAGCAGTAATCAGCCCCAGCATTTT
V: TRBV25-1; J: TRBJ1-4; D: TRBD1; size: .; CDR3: CASKEDRAGEKLFF; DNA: TGTGCCAGCAAAGAAGACAGGGCAGGTGAAAAACTGTTTTTT
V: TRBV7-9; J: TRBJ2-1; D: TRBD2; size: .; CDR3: CASSLAVQTEQFF; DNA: TGTGCCAGCAGTCTAGCGGTCCAGACCGAGCAGTTCTTC
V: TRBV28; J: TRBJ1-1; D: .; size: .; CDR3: CASSLEGDTEAFF; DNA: TGTGCCAGCAGTTTAGAGGGGGACACTGAAGCTTTCTTT
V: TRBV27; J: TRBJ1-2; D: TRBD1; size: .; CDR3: CASSPGQGRGYTF; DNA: TGTGCCAGCAGTCCTGGACAGGGTCGAGGCTACACCTTC
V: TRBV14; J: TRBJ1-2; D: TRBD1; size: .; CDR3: CASSPGTGGNYGYTF; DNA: TGTGCCAGCAGCCCTGGGACAGGGGGAAACTATGGCTACACCTTC
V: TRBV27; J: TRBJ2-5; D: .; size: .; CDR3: CASRSWREQETQYF; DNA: TGTGCCAGCAGGAGCTGGAGGGAGCAAGAGACCCAGTACTTC
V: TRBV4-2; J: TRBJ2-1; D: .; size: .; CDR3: CASSPGGGDRDPFNEQFF; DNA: TGTGCCAGCAGCCCAGGAGGGGGGGACCGGGACCCCTTCAATGAGCAGTTCTTC
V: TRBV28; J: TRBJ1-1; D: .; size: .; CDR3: CASHWPPGTEAFF; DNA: TGTGCCAGCCACTGGCCGCCGGGCACTGAAGCTTTCTTT
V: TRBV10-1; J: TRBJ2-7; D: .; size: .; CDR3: CASSESRTAEQYF; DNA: TGCGCCAGCAGTGAGTCGCGAACGGCAGAGCAGTACTTC
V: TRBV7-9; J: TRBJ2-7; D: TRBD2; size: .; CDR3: CASSFSSGSYEQYF; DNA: TGTGCCAGCAGCTTCTCTAGCGGGAGTTACGAGCAGTACTTC
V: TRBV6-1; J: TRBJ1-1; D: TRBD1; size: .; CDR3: CASGQGVFFTEAFF; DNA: TGTGCCAGCGGGCAGGGGGTTTTTTTCACTGAAGCTTTCTTT
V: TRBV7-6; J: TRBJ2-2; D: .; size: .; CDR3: CASSLIPGNDVGELFF; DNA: TGTGCCAGCAGCTTAATCCCGGGAAATGATGTCGGGGAGCTGTTTTTT
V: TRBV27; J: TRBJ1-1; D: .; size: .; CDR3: CASSNTGAGTEAFF; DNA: TGTGCCAGCAGTAATACCGGGGCGGGCACTGAAGCTTTCTTT
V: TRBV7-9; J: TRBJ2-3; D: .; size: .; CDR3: CASSLGGGGTDTQYF; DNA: TGTGCCAGCAGCTTAGGGGGCGGAGGCACAGATACGCAGTATTTT
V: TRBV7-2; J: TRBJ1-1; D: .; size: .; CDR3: CASSQGAFF; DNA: TGTGCCAGCAGCCAAGGAGCTTTCTTT
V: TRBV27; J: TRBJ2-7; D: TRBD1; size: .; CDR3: CASSLLGGGLYEQYF; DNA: TGTGCCAGCAGTTTATTAGGGGGCGGTTTATACGAGCAGTACTTC
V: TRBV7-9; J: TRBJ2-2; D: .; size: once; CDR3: CASSLGQGGRTGELFF; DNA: TGTGCCAGCAGCTTAGGCCAGGGCGGGCGGACCGGGGAGCTGTTTTTT
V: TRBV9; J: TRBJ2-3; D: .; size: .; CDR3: CASSVGGNPLDTQYF; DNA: TGTGCCAGCAGCGTAGGGGGCAACCCATTGGATACGCAGTATTTT
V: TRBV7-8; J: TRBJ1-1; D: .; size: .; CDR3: CASSYAGTEAFF; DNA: TGTGCCAGCAGCTATGCGGGTACTGAAGCTTTCTTT
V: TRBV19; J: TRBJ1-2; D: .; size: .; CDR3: CASSRIQQGPIYGYTF; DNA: TGTGCCAGTAGCCGGATACAGCAGGGGCCAATTTATGGCTACACCTTC
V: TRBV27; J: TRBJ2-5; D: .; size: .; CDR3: CASSLWPGSQGGTQYF; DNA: TGTGCCAGCAGTTTATGGCCAGGGTCCCAGGGAGGGACCCAGTACTTC
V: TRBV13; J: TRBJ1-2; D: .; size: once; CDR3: CASSLAGLANYGYTF; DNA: TGTGCCAGCAGCTTAGCGGGATTAGCTAACTATGGCTACACCTTC
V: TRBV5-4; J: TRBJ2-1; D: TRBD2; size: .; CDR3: CASKTSGKDNEQFF; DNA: TGTGCCAGCAAAACTAGCGGGAAGGACAATGAGCAGTTCTTC
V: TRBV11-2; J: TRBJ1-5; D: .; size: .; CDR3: CASSLTSGLRGQPQHF; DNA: TGTGCCAGCAGCTTGACTTCGGGACTACGGGGTCAGCCCCAGCATTTT
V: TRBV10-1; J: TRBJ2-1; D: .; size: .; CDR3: CASSGGQGSLYNEQFF; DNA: TGCGCCAGCAGTGGGGGTCAAGGGAGCCTATACAATGAGCAGTTCTTC
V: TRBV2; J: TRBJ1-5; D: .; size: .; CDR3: CASSEVGRRNQPQHF; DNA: TGTGCCAGCAGTGAAGTTGGTAGGAGGAATCAGCCCCAGCATTTT
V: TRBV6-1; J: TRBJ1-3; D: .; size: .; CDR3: CASSGVAGTGNTIYF; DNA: TGTGCCAGCAGTGGAGTCGCGGGGACGGGAAACACCATATATTTT
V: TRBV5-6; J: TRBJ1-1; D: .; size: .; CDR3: CASSLVGAVTEAFF; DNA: TGTGCCAGCAGCTTGGTAGGGGCGGTCACTGAAGCTTTCTTT
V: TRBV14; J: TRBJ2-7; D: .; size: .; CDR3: CASSTTGYEQYF; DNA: TGTGCCAGCAGCACTACAGGGTACGAGCAGTACTTC
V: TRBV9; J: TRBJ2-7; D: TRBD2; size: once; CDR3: CASSGETSGMDEQYF; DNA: TGTGCCAGCAGCGGCGAGACTAGCGGGATGGACGAGCAGTACTTC
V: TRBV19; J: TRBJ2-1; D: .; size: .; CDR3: CASSIVIRGGRNEQFF; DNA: TGTGCCAGTAGTATAGTTATCAGGGGAGGGCGAAATGAGCAGTTCTTC
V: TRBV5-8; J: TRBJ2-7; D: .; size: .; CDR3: CASSLAWQYDEQYF; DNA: TGTGCCAGCAGCTTGGCCTGGCAGTACGACGAGCAGTACTTC
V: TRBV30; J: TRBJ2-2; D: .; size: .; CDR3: CACPRPNTGELFF; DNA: TGTGCCTGCCCTCGCCCGAACACCGGGGAGCTGTTTTTT
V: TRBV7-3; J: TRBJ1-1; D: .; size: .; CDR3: CASSLAIPASMNTEAFF; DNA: TGTGCCAGCAGCTTGGCCATCCCAGCCTCGATGAACACTGAAGCTTTCTTT
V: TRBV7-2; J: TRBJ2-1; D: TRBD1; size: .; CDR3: CASSFPGQGYNEQFF; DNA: TGTGCCAGCAGCTTCCCGGGACAGGGATACAATGAGCAGTTCTTC
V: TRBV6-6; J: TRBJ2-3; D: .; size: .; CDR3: CASSYPRGVADTQYF; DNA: TGTGCCAGCAGTTACCCCAGGGGGGTTGCAGATACGCAGTATTTT
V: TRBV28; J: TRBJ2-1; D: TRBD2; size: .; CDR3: CASSSGTSGTPEQFF; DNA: TGTGCCAGCAGCTCAGGAACTAGCGGAACCCCTGAGCAGTTCTTC
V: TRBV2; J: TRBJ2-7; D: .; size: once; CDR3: CADADTSSYEQYF; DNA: TGTGCCGACGCGGACACCAGCTCCTACGAGCAGTACTTC
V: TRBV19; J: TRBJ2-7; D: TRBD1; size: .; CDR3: CASSVNRDRNEQYF; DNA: TGTGCCAGTAGTGTGAACCGGGACAGGAACGAGCAGTACTTC